Presented here are 27 T cell receptor beta chains from one specimen sequenced in a study of technical replicates of blood from several donors. Using immunoSEQ multiplex PCR, the repertoire was profiled, and TCRdb retains in-frame clones only, with some absent. This sample has roughly 100,000 clones, with around 95% found just once. The source material was T cells isolated from PBMCs. Every receptor here comes from a human donor in good health.

This rearrangement joins TRBV7-2 to TRBJ1-3; TRBD1 might be the D (5 bases). This CDR3 is 13 amino acids long. Per the germline V gene, CDR1 is SGHTA and CDR2 is FQGNSA. The CDR3 nucleotides read TGTGCTAGTGGAAACGGGGGGTCAAACACCATATATTTT. The encoded protein is CASGNGGSNTIYF.

This chain links TRBV28 with TRBJ2-2, with 10 bases matching TRBD2. The V and J ends lost 5 bases and 4 bases, in that order; junction bases with no gene match: 4. The CDR3 is 15 residues long. Germline V gene lookup returns CDR1 MDHEN and CDR2 SYDVKM. Written as DNA, the CDR3 is TGTGCCAGCAGTCCCCTAGCGGGAGCCACCGGGGAGCTGTTTTTT. This gives the protein CASSPLAGATGELFF.

The gene calls are TRBV4-1 and TRBJ2-7, with 12 bases aligning to TRBD2. The junction had 3 bases not matched to a gene; V was cut back by 5 bases and J by 1 base. Germline CDR1 is MGHRA and CDR2 is YSYEKL. This CDR3 contains 15 residues. CDR3 protein: CASSNGLAGSYEQYF. The CDR3 region has the DNA TGCGCCAGCAGCAATGGACTAGCGGGATCCTACGAGCAGTACTTC.

V is TRBV6-1 and J is TRBJ2-2; D not certain. Trimming pared 6 bases from V and 0 bases from J, leaving 8 bases between. CDR1 MNHNS and CDR2 SASEGT come from the germline V gene. The CDR3 consists of 14 residues. The CDR3 loop reads CASSTPANTGELFF. The DNA for the CDR3 is TGTGCCAGCAGCACCCCAGCGAACACCGGGGAGCTGTTTTTT.

The DNA for the CDR3 is TGTGCCAGCAGCGAAACGGCGGGAGGGCGGGAGACCCAGTACTTC. It specifies CASSETAGGRETQYF. The V gene is TRBV7-8, the J gene TRBJ2-5; 9 nucleotides agree with TRBD2. Germline CDR1 SGHVS, CDR2 FQNEAQ. V lost 5 bases and J lost 5; bases outside the gene matches: 9. The CDR3 sequence is 15 residues long.

The CDR3 loop reads CASSIKQGNEQFF. The CDR3 DNA reads as TGTGCCAGTAGTATAAAACAGGGGAATGAGCAGTTCTTC. J is TRBJ2-1 and V is TRBV19; 7 bases agree with TRBD1. Germline V gene lookup returns CDR1 LNHDA and CDR2 SQIVND (reference sequence). V trimming: 2 bases; J trimming: 7 bases; junction bases outside the gene matches: 2. The CDR3 totals 13 residues.

The chain joins TRBV5-1 to TRBJ2-2; 7 bases agree with TRBD2. CDR3 length: 15 residues. Germline CDR1 reads SGHRS; CDR2 reads YFSETQ. Trimming removed 5 bases from V and 0 bases from J; junction bases left unmatched: 4. CDR3 bases: TGCGCCAGCAGAGTACTAGCGACGAACACCGGGGAGCTGTTTTTT. Protein: CASRVLATNTGELFF.

The rearrangement links TRBV9 to TRBJ2-7; 11 bases match TRBD1. In germline, CDR1 is SGDLS, CDR2 YYNGEE. The CDR3 has 16 residues. J gave up 5 bases and V 3 bases, and 10 bases lay outside the gene matches. The chain's CDR3 is CASSGLTGQGVDEQYF. Here the CDR3 DNA reads TGTGCCAGCAGCGGATTAACGGGACAGGGGGTCGACGAGCAGTACTTC.

This chain uses TRBV10-1 with TRBJ2-7; tentative D call: TRBD1 (5 bases). Germline lookup yields CDR1 WNHNN and CDR2 SYGVQD (reference sequence). The V and J ends lost 8 bases and 3 bases respectively, with 11 bases between them. The CDR3 length is 12 residues. Here the CDR3 DNA reads TGCGCCAGCCAGGGCAGCTTCTACGAGCAGTACTTC. Translating gives CASQGSFYEQYF.

The chain couples TRBV30 to TRBJ2-2, with D maybe TRBD1 (8 bases). V was cut by 4 bases and J by 5 bases, with 14 bases left in between. This CDR3 has 14 amino acids. CDR1 is GTSNPN and CDR2 is SVGIG in the germline V gene (reference sequence). The CDR3 bases are TGTGCCTGGACCACAGGGGGAGGGACCGGGGAGCTGTTTTTT. This gives the protein CAWTTGGGTGELFF. The full variable domain, rest sourced from reference TRBV30 and TRBJ2-2, is SQTIHQWPATLVQPVGSPLSLECTVEGTSNPNLYWYRQAAGRGLQLLFYSVGIGQISSEVPQNLSASRPQDRQFILSSKKLLLSDSGFYLCAWTTGGGTGELFFGEGSRLTVL.

In DNA form, the CDR3 reads TGCGCCAGCAGCTTCAGTATTGCCAATGAAAAACTGTTTTTT. Translation: CASSFSIANEKLFF. The chain carries TRBV5-1 and TRBJ1-4, with D uncertain. This CDR3 comprises 14 residues. Per the germline V gene, CDR1 is SGHRS and CDR2 is YFSETQ. Trimming removed 2 bases from V and 5 bases from J, with 10 bases in between.

This clone was observed a single time. This chain connects TRBV28 to TRBJ1-3; D not resolved. Germline loops: CDR1 MDHEN, CDR2 SYDVKM. V gave up 4 bases and J gave up 4 bases, with 14 bases separating them. The CDR3 runs to 15 residues. This CDR3 is CASSSPSGRGNTIYF. CDR3 nucleotide sequence: TGTGCCAGCAGTTCCCCGTCGGGTCGCGGAAACACCATATATTTT.

This chain uses TRBV4-1 with TRBJ2-4; no clear D. The CDR3 is 14 amino acids. From germline, CDR1 is MGHRA and CDR2 YSYEKL. V lost 4 bases to trimming and J lost 5 bases, with 12 bases between them. The CDR3 loop reads CASSPWSGQNIQYF. The DNA of the CDR3 is TGCGCCAGCAGCCCATGGTCGGGTCAAAACATTCAGTACTTC.

This chain joins TRBV6-6 and TRBJ1-2, with 10 nucleotides matching TRBD1. CDR3 size: 16 residues. CDR1 and CDR2 from the germline V gene are MNHNY and SVGAGI (reference sequence). The J segment lost 3 bases and the V segment lost 6 bases, leaving 10 bases of the junction unmatched. The CDR3 nucleotides are TGTGCCAGCAGCCGACAGGGGGCCCAGGACTACTATGGCTACACCTTC. Protein product: CASSRQGAQDYYGYTF.

A single count supports this clone. This chain joins TRBV7-2 and TRBJ1-6; the match to TRBD1 covers 8 bases. Per the germline V gene, CDR1 is SGHTA and CDR2 is FQGNSA. This CDR3 has 16 residues. Trimming cost V 6 bases and J 0 bases; bases outside gene matches: 4. CDR3 in amino acids: CASRLTGGSYNSPLHF. CDR3 sequence (DNA): TGTGCCAGCAGACTCACAGGGGGCTCCTATAATTCACCCCTCCACTTT.

J is TRBJ2-7 and V is TRBV18; D gene ambiguous. This CDR3 is 13 amino acids long. CDR1 and CDR2 (germline): KGHSH, LQKENI. V gave up 0 bases and J gave up 7 bases, with 10 bases separating them. The CDR3 protein is CASSPPVSAEQYF. The CDR3 DNA sequence: TGTGCCAGCTCACCACCGGTGTCCGCGGAGCAGTACTTC.

The gene calls are TRBV7-2 and TRBJ1-1; D is possibly TRBD1 (5 bases). This CDR3 is built from 15 residues. Deletions cut 7 bases from V and 4 bases from J, with 19 bases between. CDR1 is SGHTA and CDR2 is FQGNSA in the germline V gene. CDR3 protein: CASTERRGRRTEAFF. CDR3 sequence (DNA): TGTGCCAGCACCGAGAGGAGGGGAAGGCGCACTGAAGCTTTCTTT.

V gene TRBV2 combines with J gene TRBJ1-2; possibly TRBD1 for D (6 bases). The CDR3 is 11 residues long. Trimming pared 8 bases from V and 6 bases from J, leaving 10 bases between. Germline values: CDR1 SNHLY, CDR2 FYNNEI. CDR3 region: CASQTGNGYTF. DNA for the CDR3: TGTGCCAGCCAAACAGGGAATGGCTACACCTTC.

The chain carries TRBV10-2 and TRBJ2-2; 7 positions match TRBD1. The V gene end was trimmed by 6 bases and the J gene end by 8 bases; junction bases not matched to a gene: 3. Germline values: CDR1 WSHSY, CDR2 SAAADI. This CDR3 region has 12 residues. The CDR3 sequence: CASSYRGGELFF. CDR3 nucleotide sequence: TGCGCCAGCAGCTACAGGGGAGGGGAGCTGTTTTTT.

The chain couples TRBV11-2 to TRBJ2-5, with 8 positions matching TRBD2. The V and J ends lost 8 bases and 5 bases, in that order; junction bases with no gene match: 10. This CDR3 contains 14 residues. The germline CDR1 and CDR2 sequences are SGHAT and FQNNGV. The CDR3 here is CASGKGTSGETQYF. The CDR3 region has the DNA TGTGCCAGCGGCAAAGGGACTAGTGGGGAGACCCAGTACTTC. Supplemented by reference TRBV11-2 and TRBJ2-5, the full variable domain reads EAGVAQSPRYKIIEKRQSVAFWCNPISGHATLYWYQQILGQGPKLLIQFQNNGVVDDSQLPKDRFSAERLKGVDSTLKIQPAKLEDSAVYLCASGKGTSGETQYFGPGTRLLVL.

This clone appeared a single time. The chain couples TRBV7-2 to TRBJ2-1; D call uncertain. This CDR3 is 16 amino acids long. V lost 2 bases to trimming and J lost 4 bases, with 15 bases between them. CDR1 SGHTA and CDR2 FQGNSA come from the germline V gene. In DNA form, the CDR3 reads TGTGCCAGCAGCTTACGAGGAAGTGTGGGTTACAATGAGCAGTTCTTC. This sequence encodes CASSLRGSVGYNEQFF.

The V call is TRBV7-9, the J call TRBJ2-3; a weak D match, TRBD2 (5 bases). With 10 bases removed from V and 3 bases from J, the gap between germline ends came to 17 bases. This CDR3 contains 14 residues. Germline assignment: CDR1 SEHNR and CDR2 FQNEAQ (reference sequence). The CDR3 DNA is TGTGCCACCTCAACGGGGATCGGGACAGATACGCAGTATTTT. Protein sequence: CATSTGIGTDTQYF.

In this sample, this clone turned up once. The rearrangement links TRBV4-1 to TRBJ2-1; D not certain. From germline, CDR1 is MGHRA and CDR2 YSYEKL. The CDR3 runs 15 residues. Trimming removed 0 bases at V and 7 bases at J, with 13 bases between. This CDR3 reads CASSQDLGAENEQFF. CDR3 nucleotides: TGCGCCAGCAGCCAAGATTTGGGCGCCGAAAATGAGCAGTTCTTC.

The genes are TRBV27 and TRBJ2-1; 10 nucleotides agree with TRBD2. V lost 2 bases to trimming and J lost 6 bases; unmatched junction nucleotides: 7. The CDR3 contains 16 residues. From germline, CDR1 is MNHEY and CDR2 SMNVEV (reference sequence). The CDR3 sequence is CASSLLASGSINEQFF. The CDR3 DNA reads as TGTGCCAGCAGTTTACTCGCTAGCGGGAGTATCAATGAGCAGTTCTTC.

This rearrangement joins TRBV28 to TRBJ2-3, with 9 bases that match TRBD2. Germline CDR1 and CDR2: MDHEN and SYDVKM. After removal of 3 bases from V and 5 bases from J, the junction contained 6 bases not matched to a gene. CDR3 length: 15 amino acids. Here the CDR3 reads CASSLREGHQDTQYF. CDR3 coding DNA: TGTGCCAGCAGTTTGCGGGAGGGCCATCAAGATACGCAGTATTTT.

The chain employs TRBV6-5 and TRBJ2-2; a possible D gene is TRBD2 (7 bases). The CDR3 covers 15 residues. Per the germline V gene, CDR1 is MNHEY and CDR2 is SVGAGI. The V gene lost 2 bases and the J gene lost 3 bases, with 10 bases spanning the gap. CDR3 sequence: CASSYKGGYTGELFF. The CDR3 DNA is TGTGCCAGCAGTTACAAGGGGGGGTACACCGGGGAGCTGTTTTTT.

The V call is TRBV28, the J call TRBJ1-2, with a weak D call TRBD1 (6 bases). Germline V gene sequence: CDR1 MDHEN, CDR2 SYDVKM. V lost 6 bases, J lost 4 bases, and 15 bases lay in between. This CDR3 spans 14 amino acids. CDR3 residues: CASSAPGHRYGYTF. The DNA for the CDR3 is TGTGCCAGCAGCGCCCCGGGACACCGCTATGGCTACACCTTC.